The next 6 T cell receptor beta chains were all read from a single sample in a study of OX40 agonist ivuxolimab in advanced cancers. Generated by immunoSEQ multiplex PCR, the TCRdb table keeps only in-frame clones and is missing some. This table holds tens of thousands of clones, over 75% found once. The source material was CD4+ or CD8+ T cells sorted from blood, sampled in a trial of the OX40 agonist ivuxolimab. Receptor source: an adult with an advanced solid tumor such as melanoma, head and neck, liver or kidney cancer.

The CDR3 reads CASSLAGAGGARETQYF. DNA for the CDR3: TGCGCCAGCAGCTTGGCCGGAGCGGGAGGGGCGCGAGAGACCCAGTACTTC. V usage is TRBV5-1 and J usage is TRBJ2-5; TRBD2 aligns across 10 bases. CDR1 and CDR2 from the germline V gene are SGHRS and YFSETQ. The CDR3 spans 17 residues. V dropped 0 bases and J dropped 4; count of bases not matched to a gene: 9.

The rearrangement links TRBV20-1 to TRBJ2-1; D uncertain. The CDR3 covers 10 residues. Trimming shortened V by 3 bases and J by 8 bases, and 5 bases separated the two germline ends. Germline assignment: CDR1 DFQATT and CDR2 SNEGSKA (reference sequence). This CDR3 is CSASQDEQFF. The DNA of the CDR3 is TGCAGTGCTAGTCAGGATGAGCAGTTCTTC.

The chain recombines TRBV28 with TRBJ1-2; D is uncertain. CDR3 size: 12 residues. The germline V gene has CDR1 MDHEN and CDR2 SYDVKM. The V end lost 6 bases, the J end lost 5 bases, and 10 bases lay between the germline ends. The CDR3 reads CASRGMGYGYTF. As DNA, the CDR3 is TGTGCCAGCAGGGGGATGGGGTATGGCTACACCTTC.

This chain uses TRBV30 with TRBJ2-2; 10 bases are shared with TRBD1. V gave up 5 bases and J gave up 5 bases; unmatched junction bases: 5. Germline V gene lookup returns CDR1 GTSNPN and CDR2 SVGIG (reference sequence). The CDR3 length is 14 residues. CDR3 coding DNA: TGTGCCTGGGGAGACAGGGGGCGTACCGGGGAGCTGTTTTTT. Translating it yields CAWGDRGRTGELFF.

The rearrangement links TRBV6-6 to TRBJ1-3; no clear D gene. CDR1 is MNHNY and CDR2 is SVGAGI in the germline V gene (reference sequence). The CDR3 is 14 amino acids. The V and J ends lost 0 bases and 0 bases respectively, with 3 bases between them. CDR3 in amino acids: CASSYSGSGNTIYF. Here the CDR3 DNA reads TGTGCCAGCAGTTACTCGGGCTCTGGAAACACCATATATTTT.

The rearrangement uses TRBV6-5 and TRBJ2-7; D gene ambiguous. The V gene lost 0 bases and the J gene lost 6 bases, with 6 bases spanning the gap. The V gene's germline CDR1 is MNHEY and CDR2 SVGAGI. The CDR3 runs 12 residues. The CDR3 DNA sequence: TGTGCCAGCAGTTACTCGGTAGGCGAGCAGTACTTC. Translating it yields CASSYSVGEQYF.